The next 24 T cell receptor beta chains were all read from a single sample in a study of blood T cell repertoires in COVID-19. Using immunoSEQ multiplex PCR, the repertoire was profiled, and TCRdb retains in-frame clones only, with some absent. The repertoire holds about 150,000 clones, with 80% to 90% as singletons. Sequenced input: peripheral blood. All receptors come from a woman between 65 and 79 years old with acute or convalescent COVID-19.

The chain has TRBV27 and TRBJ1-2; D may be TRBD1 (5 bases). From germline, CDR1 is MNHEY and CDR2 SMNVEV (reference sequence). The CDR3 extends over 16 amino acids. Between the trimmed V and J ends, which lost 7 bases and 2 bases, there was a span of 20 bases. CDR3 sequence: CASTKVGRGENYGYTF. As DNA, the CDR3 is TGTGCCAGCACCAAGGTTGGGAGGGGCGAGAACTATGGCTACACCTTC.

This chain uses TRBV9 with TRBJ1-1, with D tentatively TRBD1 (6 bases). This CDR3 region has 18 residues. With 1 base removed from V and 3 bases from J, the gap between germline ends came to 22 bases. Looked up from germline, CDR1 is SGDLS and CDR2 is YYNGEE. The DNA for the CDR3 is TGTGCCAGCAGCGTACTAGGGGGAGGGGGAACTATGGACACTGAAGCTTTCTTT. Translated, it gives CASSVLGGGGTMDTEAFF.

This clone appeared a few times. CDR3 bases: TGTGCCAGCAGCTTTAGGGGAAAAGTGACCCAGTACTTC. Amino acid sequence: CASSFRGKVTQYF. V usage is TRBV7-8 and J usage is TRBJ2-5; maybe TRBD1 (5 bases). CDR1 and CDR2 (germline): SGHVS, FQNEAQ. The CDR3 totals 13 residues. V was shortened by 3 bases and J by 7 bases, with 12 bases between the two germline ends.

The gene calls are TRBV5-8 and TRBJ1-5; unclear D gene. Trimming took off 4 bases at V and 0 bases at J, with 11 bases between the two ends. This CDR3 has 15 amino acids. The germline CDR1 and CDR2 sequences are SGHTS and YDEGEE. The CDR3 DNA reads TGTGCCAGCAGCCAAGGAGGTCATAGCAATCAGCCCCAGCATTTT. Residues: CASSQGGHSNQPQHF.

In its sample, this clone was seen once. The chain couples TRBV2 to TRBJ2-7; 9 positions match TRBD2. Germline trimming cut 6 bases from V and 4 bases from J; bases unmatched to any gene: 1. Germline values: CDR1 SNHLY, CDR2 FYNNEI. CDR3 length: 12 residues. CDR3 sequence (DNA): TGTGCCAGCAGAGCGGGGGGTTACGAGCAGTACTTC. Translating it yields CASRAGGYEQYF.

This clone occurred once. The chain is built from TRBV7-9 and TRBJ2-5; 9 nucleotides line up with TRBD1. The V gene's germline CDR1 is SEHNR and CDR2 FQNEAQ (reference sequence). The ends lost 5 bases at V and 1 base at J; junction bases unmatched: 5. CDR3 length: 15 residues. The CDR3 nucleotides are TGTGCCAGCAGCCAGGGACAGGGTTCCCAAGAGACCCAGTACTTC. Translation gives CASSQGQGSQETQYF. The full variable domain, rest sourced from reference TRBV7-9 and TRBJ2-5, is DTGVSQNPRHKITKRGQNVTFRCDPISEHNRLYWYRQTLGQGPEFLTYFQNEAQLEKSRLLSDRFSAERPKGSFSTLEIQRTEQGDSAMYLCASSQGQGSQETQYFGPGTRLLVL.

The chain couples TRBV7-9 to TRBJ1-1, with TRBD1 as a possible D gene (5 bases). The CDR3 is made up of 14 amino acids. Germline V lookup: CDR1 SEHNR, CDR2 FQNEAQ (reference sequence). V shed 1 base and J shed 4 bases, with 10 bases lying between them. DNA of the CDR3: TGTGCCAGCAGCTTAGTAGTGGGGGGCACTGAAGCTTTCTTT. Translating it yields CASSLVVGGTEAFF.

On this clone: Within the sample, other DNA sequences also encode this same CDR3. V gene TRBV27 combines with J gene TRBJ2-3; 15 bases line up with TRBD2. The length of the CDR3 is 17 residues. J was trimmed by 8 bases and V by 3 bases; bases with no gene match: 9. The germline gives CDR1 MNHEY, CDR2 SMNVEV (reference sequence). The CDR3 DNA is TGTGCCAGCAGTTTCACAGGACTAGCGGGGGGGCGTCGTACGCAGTATTTT. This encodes CASSFTGLAGGRRTQYF.

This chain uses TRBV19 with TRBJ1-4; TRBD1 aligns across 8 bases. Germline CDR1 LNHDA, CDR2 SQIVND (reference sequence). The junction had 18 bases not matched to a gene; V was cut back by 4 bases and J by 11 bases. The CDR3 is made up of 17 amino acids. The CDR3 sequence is CASSRHGIAGGVEKLFF. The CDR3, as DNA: TGTGCCAGTAGTAGACACGGAATTGCAGGGGGCGTGGAGAAACTGTTTTTT.

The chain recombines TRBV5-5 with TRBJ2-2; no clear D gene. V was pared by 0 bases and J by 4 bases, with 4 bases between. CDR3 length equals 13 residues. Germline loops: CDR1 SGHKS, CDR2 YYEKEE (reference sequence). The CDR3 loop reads CASSLAFTGELFF. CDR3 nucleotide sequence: TGTGCCAGCAGCTTGGCCTTCACCGGGGAGCTGTTTTTT.

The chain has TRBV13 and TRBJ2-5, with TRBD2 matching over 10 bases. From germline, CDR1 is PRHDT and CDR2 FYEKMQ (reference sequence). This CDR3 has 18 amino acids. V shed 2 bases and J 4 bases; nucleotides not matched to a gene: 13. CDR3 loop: CASSLRKAAGGLRETQYF. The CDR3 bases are TGTGCCAGCAGCTTAAGGAAGGCAGCGGGGGGGCTACGAGAGACCCAGTACTTC.

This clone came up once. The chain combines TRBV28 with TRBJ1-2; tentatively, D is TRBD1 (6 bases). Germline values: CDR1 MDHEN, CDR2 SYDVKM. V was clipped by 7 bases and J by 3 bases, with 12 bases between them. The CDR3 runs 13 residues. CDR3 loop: CASTLGGHYGYTF. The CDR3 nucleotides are TGTGCCAGCACCTTGGGGGGGCACTATGGCTACACCTTC.

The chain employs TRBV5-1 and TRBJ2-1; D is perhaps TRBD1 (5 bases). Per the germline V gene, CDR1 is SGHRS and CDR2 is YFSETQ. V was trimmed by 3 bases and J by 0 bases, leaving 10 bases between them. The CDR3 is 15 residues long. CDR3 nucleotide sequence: TGCGCCAGCAGCTGGCAGGGTAGCTCCTACAATGAGCAGTTCTTC. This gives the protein CASSWQGSSYNEQFF. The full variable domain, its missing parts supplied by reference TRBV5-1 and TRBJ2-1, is KAGVTQTPRYLIKTRGQQVTLSCSPISGHRSVSWYQQTPGQGLQFLFEYFSETQRNKGNFPGRFSGRQFSNSRSEMNVSTLELGDSALYLCASSWQGSSYNEQFFGPGTRLTVL.

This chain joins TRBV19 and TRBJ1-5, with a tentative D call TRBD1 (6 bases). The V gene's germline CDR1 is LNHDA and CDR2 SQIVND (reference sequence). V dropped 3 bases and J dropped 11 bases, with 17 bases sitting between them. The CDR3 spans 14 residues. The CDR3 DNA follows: TGTGCCAGTAGTATTGGGCAGACACAGGGAGCCCAGCATTTT. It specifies CASSIGQTQGAQHF.

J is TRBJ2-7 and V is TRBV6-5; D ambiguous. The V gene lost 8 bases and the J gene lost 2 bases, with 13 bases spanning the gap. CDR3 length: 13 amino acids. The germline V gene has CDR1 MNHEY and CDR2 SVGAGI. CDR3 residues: CASHSPVTYEQYF. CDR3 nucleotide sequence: TGTGCCAGCCATTCCCCGGTAACCTACGAGCAGTACTTC.

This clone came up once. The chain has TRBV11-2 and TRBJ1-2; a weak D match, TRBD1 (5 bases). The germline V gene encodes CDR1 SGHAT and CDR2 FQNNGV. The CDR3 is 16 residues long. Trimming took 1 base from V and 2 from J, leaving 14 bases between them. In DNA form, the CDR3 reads TGTGCCAGCAGCTTAGGGCAGGGTAAAAAAAACTATGGCTACACCTTC. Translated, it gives CASSLGQGKKNYGYTF. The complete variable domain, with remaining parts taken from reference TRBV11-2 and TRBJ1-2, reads EAGVAQSPRYKIIEKRQSVAFWCNPISGHATLYWYQQILGQGPKLLIQFQNNGVVDDSQLPKDRFSAERLKGVDSTLKIQPAKLEDSAVYLCASSLGQGKKNYGYTFGSGTRLTVV.

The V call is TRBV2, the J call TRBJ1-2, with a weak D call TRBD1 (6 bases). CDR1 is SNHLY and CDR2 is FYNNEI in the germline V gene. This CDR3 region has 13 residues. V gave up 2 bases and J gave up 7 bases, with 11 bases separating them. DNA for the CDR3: TGTGCCAGCAGTGAAAACAGGGCTGGTGGCTACACCTTC. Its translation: CASSENRAGGYTF.

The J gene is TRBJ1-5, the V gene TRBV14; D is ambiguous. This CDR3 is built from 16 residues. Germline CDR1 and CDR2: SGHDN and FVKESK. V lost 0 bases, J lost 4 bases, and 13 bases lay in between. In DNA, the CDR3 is TGTGCCAGCAGCCAAGATTTCGGACTGATTAATCAGCCCCAGCATTTT. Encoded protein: CASSQDFGLINQPQHF.

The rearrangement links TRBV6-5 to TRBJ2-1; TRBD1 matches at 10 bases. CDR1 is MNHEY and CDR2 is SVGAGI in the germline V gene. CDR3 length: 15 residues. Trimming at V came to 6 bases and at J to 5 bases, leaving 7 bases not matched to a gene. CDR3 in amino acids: CASRSGTGDNNEQFF. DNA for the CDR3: TGTGCCAGCAGATCCGGGACAGGGGATAACAATGAGCAGTTCTTC.

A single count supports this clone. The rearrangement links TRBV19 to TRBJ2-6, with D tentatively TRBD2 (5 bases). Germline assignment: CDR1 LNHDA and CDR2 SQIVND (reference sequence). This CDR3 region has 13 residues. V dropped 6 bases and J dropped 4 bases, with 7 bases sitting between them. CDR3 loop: CASRRAGANVLTF. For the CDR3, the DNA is TGTGCCAGTAGGCGGGCCGGGGCCAACGTCCTGACTTTC.

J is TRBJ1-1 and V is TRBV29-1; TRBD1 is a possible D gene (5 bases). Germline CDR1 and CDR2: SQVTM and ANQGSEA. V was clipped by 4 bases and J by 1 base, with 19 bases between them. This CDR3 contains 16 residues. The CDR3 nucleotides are TGCAGCGTTGCGCGACAGCAAGCGCCACGGAACACTGAAGCTTTCTTT. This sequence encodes CSVARQQAPRNTEAFF.

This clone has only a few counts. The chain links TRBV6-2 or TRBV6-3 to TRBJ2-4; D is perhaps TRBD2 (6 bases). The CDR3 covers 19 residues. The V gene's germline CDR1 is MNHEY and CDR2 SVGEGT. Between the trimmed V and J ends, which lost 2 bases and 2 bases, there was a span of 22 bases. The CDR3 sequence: CASSYGGSVGLDSKNIQYF. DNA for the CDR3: TGTGCCAGCAGTTACGGGGGGAGCGTGGGCCTGGATTCCAAAAACATTCAGTACTTC.

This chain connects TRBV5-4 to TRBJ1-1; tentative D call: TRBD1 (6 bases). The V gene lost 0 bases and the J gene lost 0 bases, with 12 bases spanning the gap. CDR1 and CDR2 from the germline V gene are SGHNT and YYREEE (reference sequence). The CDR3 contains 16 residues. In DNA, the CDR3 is TGTGCCAGCAGCTTGGGGGGACATATTTTGAACACTGAAGCTTTCTTT. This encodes CASSLGGHILNTEAFF.

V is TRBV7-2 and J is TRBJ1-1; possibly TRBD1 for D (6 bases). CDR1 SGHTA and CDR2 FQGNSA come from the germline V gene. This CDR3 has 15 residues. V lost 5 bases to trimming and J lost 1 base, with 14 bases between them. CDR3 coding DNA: TGTGCCAGCAGCGCAAAGAAGACAGGGAACACTGAAGCTTTCTTT. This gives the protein CASSAKKTGNTEAFF.